What follows describes a single T cell receptor beta chain. Its antigen is not known. The source of the sample is a study of T-cell memory formation after mild COVID-19. Study overall: TCR clusters were mostly donor specific. Study outcomes and limitations: Day 15 to 85 contractors were CD4/CD8 balanced; later expanders leaned CD4+. Cross-reactive memory seemingly joined, as some responding clones were found in pre-infection memory.

Germline CDR1 MGHRA, CDR2 YSYEKL. Trimming at V came to 4 bases and at J to 3 bases, leaving 4 bases not matched to a gene. The CDR3 contains 14 residues. 5'RACE primed from the constant segment yielded TCR alpha and TCR beta cDNA libraries bearing sample barcodes and UMIs. In TCRdb, the 5' RACE reads were re-called with MiXCR into one record per CDR3 protein. The table lists 35,000 to 45,000 distinct CDR3 sequences, roughly 7.2% of them singletons. Material: PBMCs or a T cell subset sorted from them (not recorded which). The source of this sequence is a man aged 18 to 30 who had mild COVID-19 (a few samples of this study predate the infection). Cell type and time point are not known. The gene calls are TRBV4-1 and TRBJ1-1, with 8 bases that match TRBD1. CDR3 protein: CASSRSQGDTEAFF. DNA for the CDR3: TGCGCCAGCAGCCGATCACAGGGGGACACTGAAGCTTTCTTT.